These 23 T cell receptor beta chains share one sample of origin, sequenced in a study of T cells after yellow fever vaccination (dated by TCRdb to between 2019 and 2020). The meaning of the sample's treatment or condition label: live attenuated yellow fever vaccine strain. The method behind the library was 5' RACE. This sample was sequenced with an Illumina HiSeq 2500. Starting from the raw public reads, TCRdb applied fastp trimming at Q25, assembled clones with MiXCR and retained in-frame beta chains. Every distinct CDR3 protein forms one entry, paired with its most common genes and DNA. Present in this sample are under 300,000 distinct CDR3 sequences, about 7% of which were seen just once. The ten most abundant clones make up approximately 0.84% of the sample. Specimen: CD4+ T cells sorted from PBMCs, collected 15 days after the yellow fever booster vaccination. Every receptor here comes from a man aged 30 to 39 who received the YFV17D yellow fever vaccine.

The CDR3 DNA is TGCGCCAGCAGCGAGGGTTTGACTGGACAGCCCCAGCATTTT. As protein: CASSEGLTGQPQHF. The genes are TRBV5-1 and TRBJ1-5, with unresolved D. V lost 4 bases, J lost 7 bases, and 15 bases lay in between. The germline CDR1 and CDR2 sequences are SGHRS and YFSETQ. There are 14 residues in the CDR3.

The chain joins TRBV5-1 to TRBJ2-5, with 14 bases identical to TRBD2. Germline CDR1 is SGHRS and CDR2 is YFSETQ. The CDR3 has 16 amino acids. With 5 bases clipped from V and 3 bases from J, the junction kept 6 bases outside the gene matches. The CDR3 loop is CASSSGTSGSKETQYF. The CDR3 coding sequence is TGCGCCAGCAGTTCTGGGACTAGCGGGAGTAAAGAGACCCAGTACTTC.

There are a few counts of this clonotype. The chain couples TRBV10-1 to TRBJ2-7, with 8 bases that match TRBD1. Unmatched junction bases numbered 4, after V lost 6 bases and J lost 3 bases. CDR3 length equals 13 residues. Looked up from germline, CDR1 is WNHNN and CDR2 is SYGVQD (reference sequence). The CDR3 DNA sequence: TGCGCCAGCAGCGCCGGGACAGGCTACGAGCAGTACTTC. Protein: CASSAGTGYEQYF.

The V call is TRBV20-1, the J call TRBJ2-5; 9 positions match TRBD2. Germline V gives CDR1 DFQATT, CDR2 SNEGSKA (reference sequence). The V segment lost 0 bases and the J segment 4 bases; nucleotides outside the gene matches: 9. The CDR3 contains 16 residues. Here the CDR3 DNA reads TGCAGTGCTAGAGACCTTAGCGGGAGAGGCGGAGAGACCCAGTACTTC. As protein: CSARDLSGRGGETQYF.

CDR3 nucleotide sequence: TGTGCCAGCAGCTTAGAAGACAGGGGATCAGGCGAGCAGTACTTC. It codes for CASSLEDRGSGEQYF. The chain carries TRBV7-6 and TRBJ2-7, with TRBD1 matching 8 bases. The CDR3 is 15 amino acids. Germline V gene data show CDR1 as SGHVS and CDR2 as FNYEAQ. Germline trimming cut 1 base from V and 6 bases from J; bases unmatched to any gene: 8.

At least ten counts were recorded for this clonotype. In DNA, the CDR3 is TGTGCCAGTATCCGGCAGGGTTCCTACAATGAGCAGTTCTTC. This codes for CASIRQGSYNEQFF. The rearrangement links TRBV28 to TRBJ2-1; weak D call: TRBD1 (5 bases). This CDR3 spans 14 amino acids. Germline CDR1 MDHEN, CDR2 SYDVKM. Deletions cut 9 bases from V and 1 base from J, with 13 bases between.

The genes are TRBV18 and TRBJ1-5; TRBD1 agrees at 8 bases. CDR3 size: 16 residues. J was trimmed by 0 bases and V by 5 bases; bases with no gene match: 6. Germline CDR1 and CDR2: KGHSH and LQKENI. CDR3 amino acids: CASSTRTGGSNQPQHF. CDR3 DNA: TGTGCCAGCTCAACACGTACAGGGGGTAGCAATCAGCCCCAGCATTTT.

This clonotype was seen at least ten times. This chain links TRBV10-1 with TRBJ2-1, with unresolved D. Germline CDR1 is WNHNN and CDR2 is SYGVQD (reference sequence). Trimming pared 0 bases from V and 0 bases from J, leaving 6 bases between. The CDR3 consists of 15 residues. CDR3 DNA: TGCGCCAGCAGTGAGTCGGAGAGCTCCTACAATGAGCAGTTCTTC. As protein: CASSESESSYNEQFF.

This clonotype was found a few times. V and J are TRBV7-9 and TRBJ2-5; D is perhaps TRBD1 (6 bases). CDR3 length: 15 amino acids. Germline loops: CDR1 SEHNR, CDR2 FQNEAQ (reference sequence). V was pared by 5 bases and J by 5 bases, with 18 bases between. CDR3: CASSTTGSAVETQYF. The CDR3 nucleotides read TGTGCCAGCAGCACTACAGGGAGCGCTGTCGAGACCCAGTACTTC.

This clonotype was recorded at least ten times. CDR3 region: CSVEDAGTGAPETQYF. The CDR3 DNA follows: TGCAGCGTTGAAGATGCCGGGACAGGGGCCCCAGAGACCCAGTACTTC. The chain combines TRBV29-1 with TRBJ2-5, with TRBD1 matching 10 bases. Unmatched junction bases numbered 8, after V lost 0 bases and J lost 4 bases. The CDR3 extends over 16 amino acids. The germline V gene has CDR1 SQVTM and CDR2 ANQGSEA.

This clonotype was detected ten times or more. The chain employs TRBV20-1 and TRBJ1-2, with D uncertain. V was clipped by 4 bases and J by 4 bases, with 10 bases between them. The germline V gene encodes CDR1 DFQATT and CDR2 SNEGSKA (reference sequence). This CDR3 is built from 12 residues. CDR3: CSANTDPYGYTF. The CDR3 nucleotides read TGCAGTGCTAACACAGATCCCTATGGCTACACCTTC.

The sample holds a few counts of this clonotype. A junction boundary mismatches the germline segment, possibly from a read error. The V and J genes are TRBV7-8 and TRBJ2-5; D is unresolved. Germline-derived CDR1 and CDR2 are SGHVS and FQNEAQ. This CDR3 has 12 amino acids. CDR3 region: CASSLSGESQYF. As DNA, the CDR3 is TGTGCCAGCAGCTTATCCGGAGAGTCCCAGTACTTC.

The chain combines TRBV20-1 with TRBJ2-2, with unresolved D. The CDR3 covers 13 residues. Germline V CDR1 and CDR2: DFQATT, SNEGSKA (reference sequence). Trimming shortened V by 3 bases and J by 5 bases, and 10 bases separated the two germline ends. The DNA for the CDR3 is TGCAGTGCTAGTAAAAGGTTAACCGGGGAGCTGTTTTTT. This codes for CSASKRLTGELFF.

The chain links TRBV18 to TRBJ2-4; no reliable D call. CDR3 length equals 14 residues. The germline gives CDR1 KGHSH, CDR2 LQKENI. The germline V and J ends were trimmed by 3 bases and 2 bases, with 8 bases remaining between them. The CDR3 bases are TGTGCCAGCTCACCGCAAGGGACCAAAAACATTCAGTACTTC. It is translated as CASSPQGTKNIQYF.

This clonotype was seen many times. The chain combines TRBV7-2 with TRBJ2-1; weak D call: TRBD2 (6 bases). The ends were cut back, 2 bases at V and 9 bases at J, with 20 bases in the middle. The CDR3 has 16 amino acids. Germline-derived CDR1 and CDR2 are SGHTA and FQGNSA. The CDR3 here is CASSLNLGTPSVEQFF. The CDR3 DNA is TGTGCCAGCAGCTTAAATTTAGGGACTCCCTCGGTTGAGCAGTTCTTC.

V is TRBV21-1 and J is TRBJ1-5. TRBV21-1 is classified as a pseudogene. This CDR3 contains 12 residues. The CDR3 sequence: CASSKGYQPQHF. In nucleotides, the CDR3 is TGTGCCAGCAGCAAGGGGTATCAGCCCCAGCATTTT.

This clonotype was observed a few times. The chain combines TRBV20-1 with TRBJ2-7; D uncertain. The V end lost 0 bases, the J end lost 3 bases, and 3 bases lay between the germline ends. The germline V gene encodes CDR1 DFQATT and CDR2 SNEGSKA (reference sequence). The CDR3 extends over 11 amino acids. CDR3 DNA sequence: TGCAGTGCTAGAGAAGGCTACGAGCAGTACTTC. Residues: CSAREGYEQYF.

This clonotype was picked up many times. The gene calls are TRBV11-2 and TRBJ2-2; the match to TRBD2 covers 8 bases. Trimming removed 5 bases from V and 5 bases from J; junction bases left unmatched: 13. The CDR3 is 17 residues long. Germline V gives CDR1 SGHAT, CDR2 FQNNGV. Written as DNA, the CDR3 is TGTGCCAGCAGCCCGCGAATTCTGGAGCGGGGGACCGGGGAGCTGTTTTTT. Translated, it gives CASSPRILERGTGELFF. The whole variable domain, remainder taken from reference TRBV11-2 and TRBJ2-2, is EAGVAQSPRYKIIEKRQSVAFWCNPISGHATLYWYQQILGQGPKLLIQFQNNGVVDDSQLPKDRFSAERLKGVDSTLKIQPAKLEDSAVYLCASSPRILERGTGELFFGEGSRLTVL.

The rearrangement uses TRBV12-5 and TRBJ2-7, with TRBD1 matching 7 bases. V shed 6 bases and J 3 bases; nucleotides not matched to a gene: 8. The germline V gene encodes CDR1 LGHNT and CDR2 FRNRAP. This CDR3 comprises 14 residues. The chain's CDR3 is CASGYRDSNYEQYF. Here the CDR3 DNA reads TGTGCTAGTGGCTATAGGGACAGCAACTACGAGCAGTACTTC.

This sequence joins TRBV7-2 and TRBJ1-2, with a possible D match to TRBD1 (6 bases). The length of the CDR3 is 14 residues. Germline-derived CDR1 and CDR2 are SGHTA and FQGNSA. Trimming took off 1 base at V and 3 bases at J, with 9 bases between the two ends. The CDR3 region is CASSLVAGDYGYTF. Written as DNA, the CDR3 is TGTGCCAGCAGCTTAGTTGCAGGGGACTATGGCTACACCTTC.

In this sample, this clonotype turned up many times. The chain joins TRBV12-3 or TRBV12-4 to TRBJ2-1, with 8 bases lining up with TRBD1. The junction had 11 bases not matched to a gene; V was cut back by 4 bases and J by 6 bases. The CDR3 runs 16 residues. DNA for the CDR3: TGTGCCAGCAGTTCCCCCGGACAGGGACTCCCCAATGAGCAGTTCTTC. As protein: CASSSPGQGLPNEQFF.

This clonotype showed up many times. V gene TRBV30 combines with J gene TRBJ1-6; possibly TRBD1 for D (6 bases). The ends were cut back, 2 bases at V and 7 bases at J, with 15 bases in the middle. This CDR3 spans 15 amino acids. Germline V gene sequence: CDR1 GTSNPN, CDR2 SVGIG (reference sequence). CDR3 loop: CAWSSGGGSNSPLHF. CDR3 DNA sequence: TGTGCCTGGAGTTCCGGGGGCGGGTCCAATTCACCCCTCCACTTT.

This clonotype has a handful of counts. The gene calls are TRBV9 and TRBJ1-4, with D uncertain. Germline-derived CDR1 and CDR2 are SGDLS and YYNGEE. The V gene lost 2 bases and the J gene lost 5 bases, with 10 bases spanning the gap. The CDR3 runs 14 residues. CDR3 amino acids: CASSVTDSNEKLFF. The CDR3, as DNA: TGTGCCAGCAGCGTGACTGACTCGAATGAAAAACTGTTTTTT.